What follows is one T cell receptor beta chain and its context. In its sample, this clone was seen once. It has no known antigen specificity. One base away there is no much larger clone; base qualities are not given. The source of the sample is a study of T cell changes during pregnancy in multiple sclerosis (dated by TCRdb to between 2017 and 2020). Turning to the overall study: The study looked at changes in the T cell repertoire across pregnancy in women with multiple sclerosis.

The CDR3 contains 15 residues, cysteine and phenylalanine counted. The retained sequence is limited to the CDR3, 45 bases, with the frame set at the first base. CDR1 and CDR2, looked up from the germline V gene, are SGHAT and FQNNGV. The V end gives up 2 bases and the J end 6 bases, leaving 7 bases in the junction not matched to a gene. Libraries came from the immunoSEQ multiplex PCR assay. The clones in this table, taken by TCRdb from immuneACCESS, are in-frame only. Not every clone is retained; where verified, under half of the shortfall comes from an unresolved V gene, and the cause of the rest is unknown. The sample table lists roughly 20,000 clones, about 88% of them with a count of one. The ten largest clones add up to 1.3% of the sample.

This clonotype was obtained from a female donor in good health, enrolled as a control in a pregnancy study. The specimen comprised CD4+ T cells from peripheral blood mononuclear cells, sampled in the first trimester of pregnancy. The chain uses TRBV11-2 and TRBJ2-7; 10 junctional bases match TRBD1. CDR3 loop: CASSLLRQGASEQYF. The nucleotides read TGTGCCAGCAGCTTACTGCGACAGGGGGCGAGCGAGCAGTACTTC.